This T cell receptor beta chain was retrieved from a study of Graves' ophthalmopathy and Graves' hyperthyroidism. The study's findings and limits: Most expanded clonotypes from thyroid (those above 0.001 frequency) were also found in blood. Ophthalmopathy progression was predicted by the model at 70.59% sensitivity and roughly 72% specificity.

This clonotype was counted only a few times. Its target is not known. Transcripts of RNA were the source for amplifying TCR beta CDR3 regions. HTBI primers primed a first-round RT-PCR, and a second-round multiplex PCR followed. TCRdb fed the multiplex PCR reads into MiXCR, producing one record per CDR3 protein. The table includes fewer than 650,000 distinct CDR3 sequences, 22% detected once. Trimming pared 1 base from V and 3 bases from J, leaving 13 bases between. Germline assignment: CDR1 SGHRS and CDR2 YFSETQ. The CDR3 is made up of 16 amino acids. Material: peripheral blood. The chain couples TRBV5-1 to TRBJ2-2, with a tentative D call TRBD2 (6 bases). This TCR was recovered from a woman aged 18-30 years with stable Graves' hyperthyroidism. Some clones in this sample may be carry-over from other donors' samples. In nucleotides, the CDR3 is TGCGCCAGCAGCTTGTACGGGGGTTTCGACACCGGGGAGCTGTTTTTT. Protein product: CASSLYGGFDTGELFF.